This TCR beta chain was documented in a study of OX40 agonist ivuxolimab in advanced cancers. Enrollment shut out patients with autoimmune disease history or systemic immunosuppression. Samples of blood were obtained at baseline, on cycle 4 day 1, and on cycle 7 day 1. Concerning this clone itself: What it binds is unknown.

Trimming shortened V by 2 bases and J by 5 bases, and 12 bases separated the two germline ends. Germline V lookup: CDR1 SNHLY, CDR2 FYNNEI. There are 14 residues in the CDR3. The study's findings and limits: CD4+ T cells averaged fewer expanded clones than CD8+ T cells.

Sequencing used immunoSEQ multiplex PCR; TCRdb keeps in-frame clones, though not all of them. The sample holds more than 60,000 clones, about 81% seen once. The source was CD4+ or CD8+ T cells sorted from blood, collected in a trial of the OX40 agonist ivuxolimab. The clonotype originates from an adult with an advanced solid tumor such as melanoma, head and neck, liver or kidney cancer. This sequence joins TRBV2 and TRBJ1-2; D is perhaps TRBD1 (5 bases). The CDR3 region has the DNA TGTGCCAGCAGTGAATCCATGGACAATTATGGCTACACCTTC. The encoded protein is CASSESMDNYGYTF.